The T cell receptor (beta chain) under discussion was sequenced for a study of shared clonotypes between healthy human individuals. Remarks on this clone: What it recognizes is unknown.

Data came from immunoSEQ multiplex PCR; TCRdb stores just in-frame clones and leaves some out. Of 2 million to 2.5 million clones listed, 90% to 97% are singletons. Each donor was a Caucasian adult residing in Nashville, Tennessee. The authors divided CD4+ cells into CD45RA+ naive and CD45RA-negative memory subsets. The CDR3 has 14 residues. V dropped 7 bases and J dropped 1 base, with 13 bases sitting between them. Germline CDR1 MDHEN, CDR2 SYDVKM. Study-level findings and limits: Clonotype sharing among donors likely depends on sequencing depth. Inspection by rarefaction showed sorted-subset sequencing to be incomplete despite large depth.

Specimen: naive CD4+ T cells sorted from blood. As for subset: CD45RA+ positively selected. This sequence was found in a man between 18 and 29 years old in good health. This chain uses TRBV28 with TRBJ1-2; D perhaps matches TRBD1 (5 bases). The CDR3: CASNRGDRNYGYTF. The CDR3 DNA reads TGTGCCAGCAACCGGGGCGACCGTAACTATGGCTACACCTTC.